This TCR beta chain appears in the sequencing data of a study of shared clonotypes between healthy human individuals. Whole-study findings and limits: Rarefaction demonstrated incomplete sorted-subset sequencing despite large depth. Across a handful of donors, naive CD4 shared roughly 5%, naive CD8 under 4%, memory CD4 roughly 2.2%, memory CD8 about 0.4%.

V was cut by 1 base and J by 6 bases, with 10 bases left in between. The CDR3 length is 13 residues. From germline, CDR1 is MNHEY and CDR2 SVGAGI. Sequencing used immunoSEQ multiplex PCR; TCRdb keeps in-frame clones, though not all of them. In the table there are under 2.5 million clones, 85% to 95% of which are singletons. A word on this clone: Its antigen is undetermined.

This clonotype was obtained from a man younger than 35 in good health. Some clones in this sample may be carry-over from other donors' samples. V is TRBV6-5 and J is TRBJ2-7; D gene unclear. The sequenced sample was naive CD4+ T cells from PBMCs. Subset described: CD45RA+ positively selected. CDR3 bases: TGTGCCAGCAGTTACTACGTTCATTCCGAGCAGTACTTC. Amino acid sequence: CASSYYVHSEQYF.